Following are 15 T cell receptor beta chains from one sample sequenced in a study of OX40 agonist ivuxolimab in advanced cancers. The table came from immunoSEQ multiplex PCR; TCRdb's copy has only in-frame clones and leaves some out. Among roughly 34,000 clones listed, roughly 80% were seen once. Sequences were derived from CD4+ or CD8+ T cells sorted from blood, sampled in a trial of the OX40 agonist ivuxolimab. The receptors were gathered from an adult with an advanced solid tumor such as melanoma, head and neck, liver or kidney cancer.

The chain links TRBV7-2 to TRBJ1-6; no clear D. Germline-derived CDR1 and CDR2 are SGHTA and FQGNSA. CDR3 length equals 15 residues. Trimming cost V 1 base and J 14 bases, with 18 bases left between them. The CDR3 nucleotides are TGTGCCAGCAGCTTAGATGGAGGTCCGAGTGTTTCCCTCCACTTT. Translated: CASSLDGGPSVSLHF.

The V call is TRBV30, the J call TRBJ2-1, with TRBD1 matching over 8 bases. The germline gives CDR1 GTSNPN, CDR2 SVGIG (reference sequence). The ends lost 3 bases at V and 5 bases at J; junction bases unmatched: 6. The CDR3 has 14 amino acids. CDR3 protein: CAWSAGTGDNEQFF. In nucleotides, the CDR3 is TGTGCCTGGAGCGCCGGGACAGGAGACAATGAGCAGTTCTTC.

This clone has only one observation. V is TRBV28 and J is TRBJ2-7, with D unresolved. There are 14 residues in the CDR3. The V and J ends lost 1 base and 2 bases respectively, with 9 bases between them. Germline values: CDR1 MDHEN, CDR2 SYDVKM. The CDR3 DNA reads TGTGCCAGCAGTTTATTCGATGGGACCTACGAGCAGTACTTC. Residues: CASSLFDGTYEQYF.

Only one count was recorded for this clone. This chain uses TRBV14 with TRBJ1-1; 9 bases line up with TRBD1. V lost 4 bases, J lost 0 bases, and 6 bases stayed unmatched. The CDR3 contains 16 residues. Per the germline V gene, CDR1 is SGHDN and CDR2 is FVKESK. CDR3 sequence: CASSLPTGGLNTEAFF. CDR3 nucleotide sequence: TGTGCCAGCAGCCTCCCGACAGGGGGGCTGAACACTGAAGCTTTCTTT.

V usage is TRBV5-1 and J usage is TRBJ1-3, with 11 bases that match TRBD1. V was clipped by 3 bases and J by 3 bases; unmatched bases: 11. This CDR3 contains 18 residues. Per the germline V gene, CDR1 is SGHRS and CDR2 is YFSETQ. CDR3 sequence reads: CASSYYLSGQGDGNTIYF. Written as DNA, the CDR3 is TGCGCCAGCAGCTATTACCTGTCGGGACAGGGGGATGGAAACACCATATATTTT.

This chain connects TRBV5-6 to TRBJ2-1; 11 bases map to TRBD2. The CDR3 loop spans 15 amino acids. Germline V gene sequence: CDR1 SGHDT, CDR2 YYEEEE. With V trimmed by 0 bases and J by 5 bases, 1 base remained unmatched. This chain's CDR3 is CASSLVLAGDNEQFF. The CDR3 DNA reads TGTGCCAGCAGCTTGGTACTAGCGGGGGACAATGAGCAGTTCTTC.

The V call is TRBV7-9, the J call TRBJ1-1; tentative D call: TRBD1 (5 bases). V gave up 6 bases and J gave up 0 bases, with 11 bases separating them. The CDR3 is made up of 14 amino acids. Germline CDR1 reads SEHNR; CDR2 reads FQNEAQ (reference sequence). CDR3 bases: TGTGCCAGCAGTTGGGGACGGGTGAACACTGAAGCTTTCTTT. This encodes CASSWGRVNTEAFF. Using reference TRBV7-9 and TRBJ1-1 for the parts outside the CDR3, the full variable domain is DTGVSQNPRHKITKRGQNVTFRCDPISEHNRLYWYRQTLGQGPEFLTYFQNEAQLEKSRLLSDRFSAERPKGSFSTLEIQRTEQGDSAMYLCASSWGRVNTEAFFGQGTRLTVV.

The CDR3 reads CASSVATGGNTEAFF. In nucleotides, the CDR3 is TGTGCCAGCAGCGTAGCTACAGGGGGGAACACTGAAGCTTTCTTT. The chain uses TRBV9 and TRBJ1-1, with TRBD1 identical over 8 bases. The CDR3 is 15 residues long. V was pared by 0 bases and J by 1 base, with 2 bases of the junction left unmatched. The V gene's germline CDR1 is SGDLS and CDR2 YYNGEE.

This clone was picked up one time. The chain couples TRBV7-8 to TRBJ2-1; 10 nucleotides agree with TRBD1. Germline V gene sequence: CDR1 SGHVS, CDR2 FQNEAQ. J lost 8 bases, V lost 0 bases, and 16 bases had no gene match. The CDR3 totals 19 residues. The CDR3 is CASSLAETLGDRGVDEQFF. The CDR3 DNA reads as TGTGCCAGCAGCTTAGCAGAAACCCTAGGGGACAGGGGAGTCGATGAGCAGTTCTTC.

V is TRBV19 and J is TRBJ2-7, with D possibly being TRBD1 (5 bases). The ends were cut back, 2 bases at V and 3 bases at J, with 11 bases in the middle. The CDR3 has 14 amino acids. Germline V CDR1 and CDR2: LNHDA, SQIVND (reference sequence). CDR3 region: CASSITTAFYEQYF. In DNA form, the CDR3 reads TGTGCCAGTAGTATAACGACAGCATTCTACGAGCAGTACTTC.

CDR3 bases: TGCGCCAGCAGTTCCGACAGGAGCCAAGAGACCCAGTACTTC. Protein product: CASSSDRSQETQYF. This chain links TRBV4-1 with TRBJ2-5; possible D gene TRBD1, 6 bases. The V and J ends lost 6 bases and 1 base respectively, with 12 bases between them. The germline CDR1 and CDR2 sequences are MGHRA and YSYEKL. The CDR3 covers 14 residues.

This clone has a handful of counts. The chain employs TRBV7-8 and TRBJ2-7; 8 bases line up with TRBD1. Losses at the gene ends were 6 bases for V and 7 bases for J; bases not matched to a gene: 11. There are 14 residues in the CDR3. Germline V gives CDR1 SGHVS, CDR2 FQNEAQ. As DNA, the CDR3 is TGTGCCAGCAGACCTCGGACAGGGCCTAGGGAGCAGTACTTC. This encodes CASRPRTGPREQYF.

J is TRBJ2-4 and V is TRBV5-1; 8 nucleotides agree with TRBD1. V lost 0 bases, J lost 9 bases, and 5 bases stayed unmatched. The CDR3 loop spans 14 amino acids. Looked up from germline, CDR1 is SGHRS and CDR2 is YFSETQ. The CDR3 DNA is TGCGCCAGCAGCTTGGGGCAGGGGGCCGTCATTCAGTACTTC. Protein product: CASSLGQGAVIQYF.

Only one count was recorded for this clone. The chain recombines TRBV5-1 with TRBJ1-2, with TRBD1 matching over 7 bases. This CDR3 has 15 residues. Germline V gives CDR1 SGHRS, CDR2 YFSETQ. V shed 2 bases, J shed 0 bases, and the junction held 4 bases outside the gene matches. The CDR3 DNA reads TGCGCCAGCAGCTTTAAGGACAGGTCTAACTATGGCTACACCTTC. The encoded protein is CASSFKDRSNYGYTF.

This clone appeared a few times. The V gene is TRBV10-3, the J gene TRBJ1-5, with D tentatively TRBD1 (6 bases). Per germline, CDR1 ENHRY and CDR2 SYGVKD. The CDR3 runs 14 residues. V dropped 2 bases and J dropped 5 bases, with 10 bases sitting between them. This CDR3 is CAISEGRGDQPQHF. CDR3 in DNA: TGTGCCATCAGTGAGGGCAGGGGAGATCAGCCCCAGCATTTT.